The T cell receptor (beta chain) under discussion was sequenced for a study of vaccination and CD4 T cells after COVID-19. Study details: Four females and six males made up the convalescents, two of whom were Hispanic. Each person enrolled got two BNT162b2 or mRNA-1273 vaccine doses. No peptide, an HIV-1 Nef pool, or a CEFX pool was what each control culture received.

An Oncomine TCR Beta short-read assay was used to sequence the DNA from cultured CD4+ T cells. TCRdb re-derived calls from the PCR reads in MiXCR, one entry per CDR3 protein. This sample has over 8,500 distinct CDR3 sequences, with over 65% found just once. Details on this clonotype: Its antigen is unidentified.

Treatment defined: approximately 11-day PBMC culture with coronavirus spike peptide pools or control peptides (ViraFEST assay). CDR3 length: 15 amino acids. Germline loops: CDR1 DFQATT, CDR2 SNEGSKA (reference sequence). The V gene lost 1 base and the J gene lost 1 base, with 11 bases spanning the gap. The clonotype comes from a human donor who had recovered from COVID-19. The chain has TRBV20-1 and TRBJ1-5; D not resolved. The sample comprised CD4+ T cells from blood, cultured in vitro. CDR3 bases: TGCAGTGCTAGAGCTAGGATGGTAAGCAATCAGCCCCAGCATTTT. As protein: CSARARMVSNQPQHF.